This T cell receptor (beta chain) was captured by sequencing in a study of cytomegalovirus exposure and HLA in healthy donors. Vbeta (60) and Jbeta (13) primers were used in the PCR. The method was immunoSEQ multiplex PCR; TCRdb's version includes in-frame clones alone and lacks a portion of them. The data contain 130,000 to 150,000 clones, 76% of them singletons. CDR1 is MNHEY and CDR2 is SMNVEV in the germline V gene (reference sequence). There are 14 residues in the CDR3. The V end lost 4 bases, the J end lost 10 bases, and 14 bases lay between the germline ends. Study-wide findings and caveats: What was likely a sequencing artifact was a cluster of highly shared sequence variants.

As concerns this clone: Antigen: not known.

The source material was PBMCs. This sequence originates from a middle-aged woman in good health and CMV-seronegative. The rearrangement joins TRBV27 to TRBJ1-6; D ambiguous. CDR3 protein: CASSSVAYWSPLHF. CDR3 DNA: TGTGCCAGCAGTTCGGTCGCCTACTGGTCACCCCTCCACTTT.